The entry below gives a single TCR beta chain sequence along with its context. The record originates from a study of cytomegalovirus exposure and HLA in healthy donors. Looked up from germline, CDR1 is MNHNS and CDR2 is SASEGT. Unmatched junction bases numbered 4, after V lost 0 bases and J lost 5 bases. This CDR3 has 15 amino acids. A multiplex PCR was run with 60 Vbeta primers and 13 Jbeta primers. The data were produced by immunoSEQ multiplex PCR, yet TCRdb's version contains in-frame clones alone and is incomplete. Among 100,000 to 150,000 clones, roughly 80% were seen once, and the ten largest hold 2.5% to 3.5%.

The chain couples TRBV6-1 to TRBJ1-2, with 9 bases matching TRBD1. Sequencing was done on a sample of PBMCs. The sequence was obtained from a middle-aged woman in good health and CMV-seropositive. DNA for the CDR3: TGTGCCAGCAGTGAAGCATACGGACAGGGGTATGGCTACACCTTC. Protein product: CASSEAYGQGYGYTF.